The source of this T cell receptor beta chain is a study of blood T cell repertoires in COVID-19. Across the study: Some COVID-19 samples were acute and others convalescent; all came from the United States, Italy and Spain.

The V gene lost 5 bases and the J gene lost 6 bases, with 14 bases spanning the gap. CDR3 size: 14 residues. The germline gives CDR1 MDHEN, CDR2 SYDVKM. Method: immunoSEQ multiplex PCR; TCRdb's copy keeps in-frame clones and lacks some. The profile shows about 210,000 clones, approximately 84% of them singletons. The rearrangement links TRBV28 to TRBJ1-5, with TRBD1 as a possible D gene (6 bases). The receptor's source is a woman in her fifties or sixties with active or convalescent COVID-19. The sample consisted of peripheral blood. CDR3 sequence: CASSAGGGGQPQHF. The CDR3 DNA sequence: TGTGCCAGCAGTGCCGGGGGAGGGGGTCAGCCCCAGCATTTT. The full variable domain, in which reference TRBV28 and TRBJ1-5 provide the parts outside the CDR3, is DVKVTQSSRYLVKRTGEKVFLECVQDMDHENMFWYRQDPGLGLRLIYFSYDVKMKEKGDIPEGYSVSREKKERFSLILESASTNQTSMYLCASSAGGGGQPQHFGDGTRLSIL.